Listed below are T cell receptor beta chains from one sample, sequenced in a study of T cells after yellow fever vaccination. One entry per CDR3 protein, called by TCRdb with MiXCR from the 5' RACE reads. The data contain around 610,000 distinct CDR3 sequences, approximately 12% of them singletons. The specimen comprised PBMCs, sampled on the day of the yellow fever booster vaccination. The receptors stem from a man aged 25 to 45 who received the YFV17D yellow fever vaccine. Each CDR3 is given with its conserved first and last residue. D genes are given only for firm matches. Expanded clones are given a class, and other clones once, few, many or no size at all.

clone_size j_call v_call d_call cdr3_nt cdr3_aa
few TRBJ2-1 TRBV21-1 NA TGTGCCAGCAGCAAAGGAGAAGGGACTAGATGCCATGAGCAGTTCTTC CASSKGEGTRCHEQFF
few TRBJ2-5 TRBV11-2 TRBD2 TGTGCCAGCAGCTTAGTAGTGGGAGCGGGAGCTGGGGAGACCCAGTACTTC CASSLVVGAGAGETQYF
few TRBJ2-1 TRBV29-1 NA TGCAGCCTTGTTAGCGTCTCCTACAATGAGCAGTTCTTC CSLVSVSYNEQFF
few TRBJ1-5 TRBV5-6 NA TGTGCCAGCAGCTTTGGGGGAGCAAGTTGGAGCAATCAGCCCCAGCATTTT CASSFGGASWSNQPQHF
NA TRBJ1-5 TRBV10-2 NA TGCGCCAGCAGTGAAGCGGGGGCCAGACAGCCCCAGCATTTT CASSEAGARQPQHF
few TRBJ2-3 TRBV5-1 NA TGCGCCAGCAGCCCCACTAGAGGATCCGATACGCAGTATTTT CASSPTRGSDTQYF
few TRBJ2-3 TRBV20-1 NA TGCAGTGCTCAGGACCGCCAAGGGTTCACAGATACGCAGTATTTT CSAQDRQGFTDTQYF
few TRBJ1-2 TRBV25-1 NA TGTGCCAGCAGGGGGGAGGACTATGGCTACACCTTC CASRGEDYGYTF
few TRBJ2-3 TRBV5-6 NA TGTGCCAGCAGCGAGACTATGCCAGATACGCAGTATTTT CASSETMPDTQYF
few TRBJ2-5 TRBV5-1 NA TGCGCCAGTTCGGAGGGACCCGAAGGGCAGGAGACCCAGTACTTC CASSEGPEGQETQYF
few TRBJ2-1 TRBV5-1 TRBD2 TGCGCCAGCAGCTTCGCTAGCGGGGGCTCCTACAATGAGCAGTTCTTC CASSFASGGSYNEQFF
NA TRBJ2-6 TRBV7-6 TRBD2 TGTGCCAGCAGCTTAGTCGGCGGGAGCTCTGGGGCCAACGTCCTGACTTTC CASSLVGGSSGANVLTF
few TRBJ2-3 TRBV18 NA TGTGCCAGCTCACCTCCGACCCGCACAGATACGCAGTATTTT CASSPPTRTDTQYF
few TRBJ2-7 TRBV5-1 TRBD1 TGCGCCAGCAGCGCATACTCCGACAGGGTGAGCGAGCAGTACTTC CASSAYSDRVSEQYF
few TRBJ1-6 TRBV5-1 NA TGCGCCAGCAGCTTTGACACTCCTCGGGATTCACCCCTCCACTTT CASSFDTPRDSPLHF
few TRBJ2-7 TRBV30 NA TGTGCCTGGAACAAGGCATCAGCGGGTTTCTCCTACGAGCAGTACTTC CAWNKASAGFSYEQYF
NA TRBJ2-1 TRBV20-1 NA TGCAGTGCTAGAGATGGGGCGGGGCTTGTGCATGAGCAGTTCTTC CSARDGAGLVHEQFF
NA TRBJ2-1 TRBV4-3 TRBD1 TGCGCCAGCAGCAAAACTTCCGGGACAGCCAGCCTCTCCTACAATGAGCAGTTCTTC CASSKTSGTASLSYNEQFF
NA TRBJ2-5 TRBV5-1 NA TGCGCCAGCAAGGACGAAGAGACCCAGTACTTC CASKDEETQYF
many TRBJ1-1 TRBV20-1 NA TGCAGTGCTCCAGAAGGGAGAGGAATCACTGAAGCTTTCTTT CSAPEGRGITEAFF
few TRBJ2-7 TRBV7-2 TRBD2 TGTGCCAGCAGCCCCCAGGCGGGAGGACCGTACGAGCAGTACTTC CASSPQAGGPYEQYF
few TRBJ2-7 TRBV11-2 NA TGTGCCAGCAGCCCAGGGTTCGTCTACGAGCAGTACTTC CASSPGFVYEQYF
NA TRBJ1-2 TRBV7-2 NA TGTGCCAGCAGCCCGGGACAACGAGACGGCTACACCTTC CASSPGQRDGYTF
few TRBJ1-4 TRBV29-1 NA TGCAGCGTGTTGGACAGTGCAACTAATGAAAAACTGTTTTTT CSVLDSATNEKLFF
few TRBJ2-7 TRBV9 NA TGTGCCAGCAGCCCCGAAGTAGGAGGGACTCGGTTCCACGAGCAGTACTTC CASSPEVGGTRFHEQYF
few TRBJ1-5 TRBV6-5 NA TGTGCCAGCAGTTACCAAAAAGGGCTTCAGGGCAATCAGCCCCAGCATTTT CASSYQKGLQGNQPQHF
NA TRBJ1-5 TRBV19 NA TGTGCCAGTACCCTTTCAGGGCAGGTCAATCAGCCCCAGCATTTT CASTLSGQVNQPQHF
few TRBJ2-1 TRBV6-5 TRBD1 TGTGCCAGCAGTTACGACAGGGCTGAGCAGTTCTTC CASSYDRAEQFF
few TRBJ2-1 TRBV5-4 TRBD2 TGTGCCAGCAGCTTGCGTAGCGGGACGTACAATGAGCAGTTCTTC CASSLRSGTYNEQFF
few TRBJ2-7 TRBV13 NA TGTGCCAGCAGCTTTGCTCGCGAGCAGTACTTC CASSFAREQYF
NA TRBJ2-3 TRBV29-1 NA TGCAGCGTTGGGGGAGACACCGATACGCAGTATTTT CSVGGDTDTQYF
NA TRBJ2-1 TRBV12-3/TRBV12-4 NA TGTGCCAGCACCACTTGGGTGGGTGGGAATGAGCAGTTCTTC CASTTWVGGNEQFF
NA TRBJ1-1 TRBV19 TRBD1 TGTGCCAGTAGTAATAACAGGGGGCAATGGGCAGCTTTCTTT CASSNNRGQWAAFF
few TRBJ2-1 TRBV7-2 NA TGTGCCAGCAGCTTGACTAGATTTGATGAGCAGTTCTTC CASSLTRFDEQFF
many TRBJ2-1 TRBV6-2/TRBV6-3 NA TGTGCCAGCAGTTTGGGTAGTGTGCAGTTCTTC CASSLGSVQFF
NA TRBJ2-7 TRBV20-1 TRBD2 TGCAGTGCTATTGTAGCGGGATCATGGGAGCAGTACTTC CSAIVAGSWEQYF
NA TRBJ1-5 TRBV12-5 TRBD1 TGTGCTAGTGTGCGACAGGGCCCAAATCAGCCCCAGCATTTT CASVRQGPNQPQHF
few TRBJ1-1 TRBV7-8 NA TGTGCCAGCAGCCCGGGACCCCTTCACACCCCGGATGACACTGAAGCTTTCTTT CASSPGPLHTPDDTEAFF
few TRBJ2-7 TRBV14 TRBD2 TGTGCCAGCAGCCCTGGACTAGCCCGAGAGCAGTACTTC CASSPGLAREQYF
few TRBJ1-5 TRBV4-3 NA TGCGCCAGCAGCCAAGATAACTCCAGGGCTTTAGATCAGCCCCAGCATTTT CASSQDNSRALDQPQHF
few TRBJ2-3 TRBV19 TRBD2 TGTGCCAGCGGGACTATTACAGATACGCAGTATTTT CASGTITDTQYF
few TRBJ2-7 TRBV5-1 NA TGCGCCAGCAGCTTGGCCAAACTTACAGGCCCTGCCTACGAGCAGTACTTC CASSLAKLTGPAYEQYF
many TRBJ2-5 TRBV7-2 NA TGTGCCAGCAGCGCCAGTTGGGTAAAAGAGACCCAGTACTTC CASSASWVKETQYF
NA TRBJ2-5 TRBV29-1 TRBD2 TGCAGCGAGGGGACTACCAACCAAGAGACCCAGTACTTC CSEGTTNQETQYF
NA TRBJ2-1 TRBV10-3 NA TGTGCCATCAGTGAACCAACGAGCGGAGGGGTCTACAATGAGCAGTTCTTC CAISEPTSGGVYNEQFF
few TRBJ1-5 TRBV20-1 NA TGCAGTGCTAGGGAACAGGCTTTCAATCAGCCCCAGCATTTT CSAREQAFNQPQHF
few TRBJ2-7 TRBV19 NA TGTGCCAGTAGTATTGACGGTTACTCCTACGAGCAGTACTTC CASSIDGYSYEQYF
NA TRBJ2-5 TRBV29-1 NA TGCAGCGTTGGAGAGCCCAGGGAGACCCAGTACTTC CSVGEPRETQYF
few TRBJ2-1 TRBV4-3 TRBD2 TGCGCCAGCAGCGAACTAGCGGGAGCCTACAATGAGCAGTTCTTC CASSELAGAYNEQFF
many TRBJ1-2 TRBV29-1 TRBD1 TGCAGCGTTGGCGGGACAGGGGGCGTCTCTGGCTACACCTTC CSVGGTGGVSGYTF
few TRBJ2-7 TRBV19 TRBD2 TGTGCCAGTAGTACCTCCGGGGGGGGGTCAACCTACGAGCAGTACTTC CASSTSGGGSTYEQYF
NA TRBJ2-5 TRBV15 NA TGTGCCACCAGCAGAGATAGGGAGTACCAAGAGACCCAGTACTTC CATSRDREYQETQYF
NA TRBJ2-7 TRBV4-1 NA TGCGCCAGCAGCCAAGAGGCGGAAGAGCAGTACTTC CASSQEAEEQYF
few TRBJ2-3 TRBV11-2 TRBD2 TGTGCCAGCAGCTCGGCGAGCGGGATAGAATTGGGAATCACAGATACGCAGTATTTT CASSSASGIELGITDTQYF
few TRBJ2-2 TRBV29-1 NA TGCAGCGTTGTGAGGTTAGGGACCGGGGAGCTGTTTTTT CSVVRLGTGELFF
NA TRBJ1-6 TRBV5-1 TRBD1 TGCGCCAGCAACTCGACTACAGGGGGCAGTTCACCCCTCCACTTT CASNSTTGGSSPLHF